Listed below are T cell receptor beta chains from one sample, sequenced in a study of blood T cell repertoires in COVID-19. The method was immunoSEQ multiplex PCR; TCRdb's version includes in-frame clones alone and lacks a portion of them. The repertoire includes 150,000 to 180,000 clones, about 85% of them detected once, and roughly 0.62% sits in the top ten. The source material was peripheral blood. The receptors were gathered from a man aged 55 to 70 with COVID-19, enrolled during active disease. CDR3s include the opening cysteine and the closing phenylalanine or tryptophan. D genes are given only for firm matches. Size is omitted from some rows. Given values are once, few, many or a class for expanded clones.

V	size	J	D	DNA	CDR3
TRBV2	.	TRBJ1-2	TRBD1	TGTGCCACATCACTACAGGGGGCGCTTGATGGCTACACCTTC	CATSLQGALDGYTF
TRBV6-2/TRBV6-3	.	TRBJ2-7	TRBD1	TGTGCCAGCAGCAGATCCTGGACAGGGTCATACGAGCAGTACTTC	CASSRSWTGSYEQYF
TRBV7-2	.	TRBJ1-6	.	TGTGCCAGCAGCCCGATGGGGCAAAATTCACCCCTCCACTTT	CASSPMGQNSPLHF
TRBV6-5	.	TRBJ1-6	.	TGTGCCAGCAGCGCCGGGGTTGGGCCCCTCCACTTT	CASSAGVGPLHF
TRBV27	.	TRBJ2-1	TRBD2	TGTGCCAGCACCTCAGCGGGAGGGCCCTTAAATGAGCAGTTCTTC	CASTSAGGPLNEQFF
TRBV5-5	.	TRBJ2-7	TRBD1	TGTGCCAGCAGCCTTACCGGGACAGCTTACGAGCAGTACTTC	CASSLTGTAYEQYF
TRBV19	.	TRBJ1-1	.	TGTGCCAGTTCGAGGACAGCCTACATGAACACTGAAGCTTTCTTT	CASSRTAYMNTEAFF
TRBV5-6	once	TRBJ1-1	TRBD1	TGTGCCAGCAGCTGGCGGACGTGGGACAGAGAGATGAACACTGAAGCTTTCTTT	CASSWRTWDREMNTEAFF
TRBV7-3	few	TRBJ2-6	TRBD1	TGTGCCAGCAGCTTCACAGGGGTTGTTTCGGGTGGGGCCAACGTCCTGACTTTC	CASSFTGVVSGGANVLTF
TRBV7-3	once	TRBJ1-2	TRBD1	TGTGCCAGCAGCCCGACAGGACAGGCCCAGTTCTATGGCTACACCTTC	CASSPTGQAQFYGYTF
TRBV7-9	.	TRBJ1-2	.	TGTGCCAGCAGCCTTAGTACAGGGAACTATGGCTACACCTTC	CASSLSTGNYGYTF
TRBV3-1/TRBV3-2	.	TRBJ2-7	.	TGTGCCAGCAGCCTAAGACAGGCATCCGGAGTGCAGTACTTC	CASSLRQASGVQYF
TRBV4-3	.	TRBJ2-7	TRBD1	TGCGCCAGCAGCCAGGTTACCGGGACAGGGATTGCCCGCTCCTACGAGCAGTACTTC	CASSQVTGTGIARSYEQYF
TRBV5-6	.	TRBJ2-7	TRBD1	TGTGCCAGCAGCTTTGGGGACAGACCCTACGAGCAGTACTTC	CASSFGDRPYEQYF
TRBV6-1	.	TRBJ2-2	TRBD1	TGTGCCAGCAGTGCCTACGGGGCCAGGGGGTCCGGGGAGCTGTTTTTT	CASSAYGARGSGELFF
TRBV5-4	.	TRBJ1-1	.	TGTGCCAGCAGCTTGGCGTCGGGGATGAACACTGAAGCTTTCTTT	CASSLASGMNTEAFF
TRBV28	.	TRBJ1-2	.	TGTGCCAGCAGTTTTGGGGAGAGCTATGGCTACACCTTC	CASSFGESYGYTF
TRBV23-1	.	TRBJ1-2	TRBD1	TGCGCCAGCAGTCCAGGGGGTGGCTACACCTTC	CASSPGGGYTF
TRBV19	.	TRBJ1-1	TRBD1	TGTGCCAGTAGCCCACAGGGGGCGCAGGATGAAGCTTTCTTT	CASSPQGAQDEAFF
TRBV6-6	.	TRBJ1-1	.	TGTGCCAGCAGCCCCCGTTCCGGTGGGAGCACTGAAGCTTTCTTT	CASSPRSGGSTEAFF
TRBV5-4	.	TRBJ1-4	TRBD1	TGTGCCAGCAGTACCGGGACAGGGAATGAAAAACTGTTTTTT	CASSTGTGNEKLFF
TRBV7-2	.	TRBJ1-4	.	TGTGCCAGCAGCCCCTCCTTGGGGGGGGGTGAAAAACTGTTTTTT	CASSPSLGGGEKLFF
TRBV11-2	.	TRBJ1-5	.	TGTGCCAGCAGCCCGGGATGGGCAGAAAACAATCAGCCCCAGCATTTT	CASSPGWAENNQPQHF
TRBV5-6	.	TRBJ1-1	TRBD1	TGTGCCAGCAGCTTGGTCAGGGGGCACACTGAAGCTTTCTTT	CASSLVRGHTEAFF
TRBV7-2	.	TRBJ1-1	.	TGTGCCAGCAGCTTAGTTTGGACTTCAGAAACTGAAGCTTTCTTT	CASSLVWTSETEAFF
TRBV4-1	.	TRBJ1-2	TRBD1	TGCGCCAGCAGCCAAGAACAGGGGGTTGACTATGGCTACACCTTC	CASSQEQGVDYGYTF
TRBV7-2	.	TRBJ1-1	TRBD1	TGTGCCAGCAGCTCAGGGGGCACTGAAGCTTTCTTT	CASSSGGTEAFF
TRBV7-9	.	TRBJ1-1	TRBD1	TGTGCCAGCAGCTCATGGGGACAGTCGAACACTGAAGCTTTCTTT	CASSSWGQSNTEAFF
TRBV19	.	TRBJ1-6	TRBD1	TGTGCCAGTAGTCCCTGGGACAGGGGGTCAGGATCACCCCTCCACTTT	CASSPWDRGSGSPLHF
TRBV7-2	.	TRBJ1-1	.	TGTGCCAGCAGCTTACCCTACCCAGGGCACACTGAAGCTTTCTTT	CASSLPYPGHTEAFF
TRBV9	.	TRBJ2-2	.	TGTGCCAGCAGCCCAGGGGCTCCCGGGGAGCTGTTTTTT	CASSPGAPGELFF
TRBV6-2/TRBV6-3	.	TRBJ2-1	TRBD2	TGTGCCAGCAGTACATTAGCGGGAGGGTTGGCCTTAAACTACAATGAGCAGTTCTTC	CASSTLAGGLALNYNEQFF
TRBV27	.	TRBJ1-1	TRBD1	TGTGCCAGCAGTTTCAAGACCACGGACAGGCTTAACACTGAAGCTTTCTTT	CASSFKTTDRLNTEAFF
TRBV6-6	.	TRBJ2-2	.	TGTGCCAGCAGTTACTTACAGTCGAACACCGGGGAGCTGTTTTTT	CASSYLQSNTGELFF
TRBV12-3/TRBV12-4	.	TRBJ1-2	.	TGTGCCAGCAGTATCTCGGGACACCGCTACACCTTC	CASSISGHRYTF
TRBV7-2	.	TRBJ2-2	TRBD1	TGTGCCAGCAGCTTAGATTGGACAGGCTTCACCGGGGAGCTGTTTTTT	CASSLDWTGFTGELFF
TRBV7-9	.	TRBJ2-4	TRBD1	TGTGCCAGCAGCTTAGATTTCAGGGGGCTTGCCAAAAACATTCAGTACTTC	CASSLDFRGLAKNIQYF
TRBV5-1	.	TRBJ1-2	TRBD1	TGCGCCAGCAGCTTGGATCCCGGGACAGGGGCAGTAGGCTACACCTTC	CASSLDPGTGAVGYTF
TRBV6-4	.	TRBJ1-5	.	TGTGCCAGCAGTCCATGGCAGGTGCTTAATCAGCCCCAGCATTTT	CASSPWQVLNQPQHF
TRBV19	.	TRBJ1-6	.	TGTGCCAGTAGAGCGCTGGAACTCTATAATTCACCCCTCCACTTT	CASRALELYNSPLHF
TRBV7-6	.	TRBJ2-2	TRBD1	TGTGCCAGCAGCCTCAGACAGGGGAACACCGGGGAGCTGTTTTTT	CASSLRQGNTGELFF
TRBV28	once	TRBJ2-3	TRBD2	TGTGCCAGCAGTTTAGTCTCCGGCGGGGGGCGCACAGATACGCAGTATTTT	CASSLVSGGGRTDTQYF
TRBV7-8	once	TRBJ1-2	.	TGTGCCAGCAGCACAAACAGACTAAGTCGTAACTATGGCTACACCTTC	CASSTNRLSRNYGYTF
TRBV11-2	.	TRBJ2-1	.	TGTGCCAGCAGCCCAATCAGGTATGAGCAGTTCTTC	CASSPIRYEQFF
TRBV7-2	.	TRBJ2-1	TRBD2	TGTGCCAGCAGTTCAGACTCAAGCGGGACGGTCTACAATGAGCAGTTCTTC	CASSSDSSGTVYNEQFF
TRBV28	.	TRBJ1-1	TRBD1	TGTGCCAGCAGTCCCAGGGGGCGGATGAACACTGAAGCTTTCTTT	CASSPRGRMNTEAFF
TRBV4-3	.	TRBJ1-2	.	TGCGCCAGCAGCCAAGAAGCGGGGGCATCTGGCTACACCTTC	CASSQEAGASGYTF
TRBV20-1	.	TRBJ2-3	TRBD2	TGCAGTGCTAGTCTTCTAGCGGGGGGGCCTGATACGCAGTATTTT	CSASLLAGGPDTQYF
TRBV11-2	.	TRBJ1-1	.	TGTGCCAGCAGCTTTATGACCCCGGCAACGGGCACTGAAGCTTTCTTT	CASSFMTPATGTEAFF
TRBV9	.	TRBJ2-3	TRBD2	TGTGCCAGCAGCGTAGGACTAGCGGGAGTCAGAGATACGCAGTATTTT	CASSVGLAGVRDTQYF